A single sample gave rise to the 32 T cell receptor beta chains below, sequenced in a study of T cells in Graves' hyperthyroidism and ophthalmopathy. There were TCR beta CDR3 regions amplified from RNA transcripts. HTBI primers drove first-round RT-PCR of the TCR CDR3. TCRdb fed the multiplex PCR reads into MiXCR, producing one record per CDR3 protein. The table has roughly 170,000 distinct CDR3 sequences, around 8.9% seen once. The sequenced sample was blood. The source is a woman under 30 with Graves' hyperthyroidism that later progressed to Graves' ophthalmopathy.

This clonotype has at least ten counts. The V and J genes are TRBV6-5 and TRBJ1-2; TRBD1 aligns across 7 bases. The CDR3 contains 15 residues. Germline values: CDR1 MNHEY, CDR2 SVGAGI. J lost 4 bases, V lost 2 bases, and 7 bases had no gene match. As DNA, the CDR3 is TGTGCCAGCAGTTACCACCGACGGGACAGCTATGGCTACACCTTC. Encoded protein: CASSYHRRDSYGYTF.

This clonotype was recorded once. The gene calls are TRBV7-2 and TRBJ2-3; perhaps D is TRBD1 or TRBD2 (5 bases each). In germline, CDR1 is SGHTA, CDR2 FQGNSA. With 10 bases removed from V and 2 bases from J, the gap between germline ends came to 25 bases. The CDR3 contains 17 residues. The CDR3 bases are TGTGCCACCACCTCGTGGGGCGCTAGCAGTCTCACAGATACGCAGTATTTT. Its translation: CATTSWGASSLTDTQYF.

This clonotype was recorded at least ten times. V usage is TRBV12-3 or TRBV12-4 and J usage is TRBJ2-1; a weak D match, TRBD2 (5 bases). The CDR3 runs to 14 residues. V shed 3 bases and J shed 8 bases, with 14 bases lying between them. The CDR3 region is CASSFSGYGDEQFF. DNA of the CDR3: TGTGCCAGCAGTTTTTCCGGGTACGGGGATGAGCAGTTCTTC.

This clonotype occurred many times. The J gene is TRBJ2-1, the V gene TRBV10-3; a possible D gene is TRBD2 (6 bases). The CDR3 is made up of 15 amino acids. Germline V gene data show CDR1 as ENHRY and CDR2 as SYGVKD. V lost 6 bases, J lost 4 bases, and 16 bases lay in between. CDR3 protein: CAIRDDGGLYNEQFF. CDR3 DNA sequence: TGTGCCATCAGGGACGACGGTGGACTATACAATGAGCAGTTCTTC.

This clonotype was seen many times. The rearrangement joins TRBV11-2 to TRBJ1-3, with TRBD1 matching 11 bases. Looked up from germline, CDR1 is SGHAT and CDR2 is FQNNGV. This CDR3 contains 17 residues. The V gene end was trimmed by 4 bases and the J gene end by 4 bases; junction bases not matched to a gene: 9. CDR3 sequence: CASSSTGQGADGNTIYF. For the CDR3, the DNA is TGTGCCAGCAGCTCTACAGGACAGGGGGCGGACGGAAACACCATATATTTT.

This clonotype has a handful of counts. The genes are TRBV7-3 and TRBJ2-3; no clear D gene. The CDR3 sequence is 13 residues long. The V and J ends lost 1 base and 3 bases respectively, with 5 bases between them. Germline CDR1 and CDR2: SGHTA and FQGTGA. CDR3 nucleotide sequence: TGTGCCAGCAGCTTAATGGTAACAGATACGCAGTATTTT. This translates into CASSLMVTDTQYF.

As concerns this clonotype: This clone may be a read error of a much larger clone one base away. This chain joins TRBV28 and TRBJ1-1; a weak D match, TRBD1 (6 bases). The CDR3 spans 13 residues. Germline V lookup: CDR1 MDHEN, CDR2 SYDVKM. The CDR3 protein is CAATGRPNIEAFF. CDR3 DNA: TGTGCCGCCACAGGGCGGCCGAACATTGAAGCTTTCTTT.

This clonotype was picked up many times. The rearrangement joins TRBV15 to TRBJ1-1, with 7 positions matching TRBD1. With V trimmed by 6 bases and J by 3 bases, 7 bases remained unmatched. The CDR3 sequence is 14 residues long. CDR1 LNHNV and CDR2 YYDKDF come from the germline V gene (reference sequence). CDR3 DNA sequence: TGTGCCACCAGTTCCGGCACAGGGGACACTGAAGCTTTCTTT. This sequence encodes CATSSGTGDTEAFF.

In its sample, this clonotype was seen many times. V is TRBV27 and J is TRBJ2-1, with no clear D. CDR3 length: 17 residues. Trimming left V 5 bases short and J 4 bases short, with 21 bases between. Germline CDR1 is MNHEY and CDR2 is SMNVEV (reference sequence). The CDR3 loop reads CASSHNPLSAGYNEQFF. Written as DNA, the CDR3 is TGTGCCAGCAGTCACAACCCGCTTTCCGCCGGATACAATGAGCAGTTCTTC.

This clonotype was found a few times. The rearrangement joins TRBV29-1 to TRBJ2-7; D not resolved. V was shortened by 0 bases and J by 0 bases, with 6 bases between the two germline ends. CDR1 is SQVTM and CDR2 is ANQGSEA in the germline V gene. The CDR3 is made up of 13 amino acids. The DNA of the CDR3 is TGCAGCGTTGAAGAAACGAGCTCCTACGAGCAGTACTTC. The encoded protein is CSVEETSSYEQYF.

The table lists this clonotype with many counts. The chain carries TRBV6-1 and TRBJ2-1; TRBD2 is a possible D gene (5 bases). The CDR3 covers 13 residues. Germline CDR1 MNHNS, CDR2 SASEGT. Trimming left V 7 bases short and J 9 bases short, with 16 bases between. The chain's CDR3 is CASNQAHRGEQFF. CDR3 coding DNA: TGTGCCAGCAATCAGGCCCACCGGGGTGAGCAGTTCTTC.

This clonotype appeared many times. CDR3 amino acids: CASSLSFGGRDTEAFF. The CDR3 nucleotides are TGTGCCAGCAGTTTATCGTTTGGGGGGAGGGACACTGAAGCTTTCTTT. The gene calls are TRBV27 and TRBJ1-1, with D possibly TRBD1 on 5 matching bases. V lost 0 bases and J lost 3, with 14 bases in between. Per the germline V gene, CDR1 is MNHEY and CDR2 is SMNVEV (reference sequence). The CDR3 extends over 16 amino acids.

This clonotype was counted ten times or more. This chain links TRBV28 with TRBJ2-7, with 11 positions matching TRBD2. Germline CDR1 is MDHEN and CDR2 is SYDVKM. J gave up 6 bases and V 1 base, and 11 bases lay outside the gene matches. The CDR3 length is 17 residues. In DNA, the CDR3 is TGTGCCAGCAGTTTATCTTTTAGCGGGAGGGCCGGTATCGAGCAGTACTTC. Translating gives CASSLSFSGRAGIEQYF.

This clonotype was seen only a few times. J is TRBJ1-5 and V is TRBV24-1; maybe TRBD1 (6 bases). Germline loops: CDR1 KGHDR, CDR2 SFDVKD. The V gene lost 7 bases and the J gene lost 0 bases, with 12 bases spanning the gap. The CDR3 extends over 15 amino acids. Here the CDR3 reads CATSPGHRSNQPQHF. In DNA form, the CDR3 reads TGTGCCACCAGCCCGGGACACCGTAGCAATCAGCCCCAGCATTTT.

Many counts were recorded for this clonotype. The chain couples TRBV12-3 or TRBV12-4 to TRBJ1-5, with 9 bases identical to TRBD1. The CDR3 contains 14 residues. Trimming at V came to 5 bases and at J to 7 bases, leaving 6 bases not matched to a gene. Here the CDR3 reads CASSVTGGAQPQHF. The DNA for the CDR3 is TGTGCCAGCAGTGTAACAGGGGGCGCGCAGCCCCAGCATTTT.

The sample holds many counts of this clonotype. The chain employs TRBV29-1 and TRBJ2-5, with TRBD2 as a possible D gene (5 bases). The V gene's germline CDR1 is SQVTM and CDR2 ANQGSEA. The CDR3 is made up of 13 amino acids. Trimming cost V 2 bases and J 4 bases, with 11 bases left between them. CDR3 residues: CSVEKRKGETQYF. The CDR3 DNA sequence: TGCAGCGTTGAAAAGCGGAAGGGAGAGACCCAGTACTTC.

This clonotype was seen ten or more times. The CDR3 coding sequence is TGTGCCAGCAGCCAGAGGGACAGGGATAGGGCTGAAGCTTTCTTT. It is translated as CASSQRDRDRAEAFF. J is TRBJ1-1 and V is TRBV3-1; 9 nucleotides match TRBD1. Germline CDR1 reads LGHDT; CDR2 reads YNNKEL (reference sequence). Trimming removed 3 bases from V and 6 bases from J; junction bases left unmatched: 8. This CDR3 contains 15 residues.

Ten or more counts support this clonotype. The J gene is TRBJ2-2, the V gene TRBV12-3 or TRBV12-4; the D gene could be TRBD1 or TRBD2 (5 bases each). Between the trimmed V and J ends, which lost 4 bases and 7 bases, there was a span of 10 bases. The CDR3 covers 13 residues. In nucleotides, the CDR3 is TGTGCCAGCAGTTGGGGGTCGGGCGGGGAGCTGTTTTTT. Protein sequence: CASSWGSGGELFF.

This clonotype showed up many times. V and J are TRBV5-1 and TRBJ2-1; TRBD2 agrees at 9 bases. This CDR3 region has 16 residues. V lost 0 bases to trimming and J lost 6 bases; unmatched junction nucleotides: 7. Per the germline V gene, CDR1 is SGHRS and CDR2 is YFSETQ. The CDR3 loop is CASSLEVAGVGNEQFF. DNA of the CDR3: TGCGCCAGCAGCTTGGAGGTAGCGGGAGTGGGCAATGAGCAGTTCTTC.

This clonotype has a count of ten or more. This sequence joins TRBV19 and TRBJ2-1, with a tentative D call TRBD1 (7 bases). V was trimmed by 6 bases and J by 4 bases, leaving 19 bases between them. Germline V gene lookup returns CDR1 LNHDA and CDR2 SQIVND (reference sequence). The CDR3 spans 16 residues. The CDR3 bases are TGTGCCAGTAGAATGGCAGGGGGAGGAGGATACAATGAGCAGTTCTTC. Residues: CASRMAGGGGYNEQFF.

Many counts were recorded for this clonotype. The chain is built from TRBV25-1 and TRBJ2-3; D call uncertain. Germline V CDR1 and CDR2: MGHDK, SYGVNS. Trimming shortened V by 1 base and J by 5 bases, and 10 bases separated the two germline ends. The CDR3 loop spans 14 amino acids. CDR3 region: CASSESGLRDTQYF. The DNA of the CDR3 is TGTGCCAGCAGTGAATCCGGCTTACGAGATACGCAGTATTTT.

A few counts support this clonotype. The V call is TRBV6-4, the J call TRBJ2-1; 13 bases fit TRBD2. With V trimmed by 2 bases and J by 6 bases, 1 base remained unmatched. Germline V gives CDR1 MRHNA, CDR2 SNTAGT. CDR3 length equals 15 residues. The CDR3 reads CASSDTSGGANEQFF. Written as DNA, the CDR3 is TGTGCCAGCAGTGACACTAGCGGGGGGGCCAATGAGCAGTTCTTC.

This clonotype was counted a few times. A much more abundant neighbour one base away suggests this may be a read error. The chain recombines TRBV12-3 or TRBV12-4 with TRBJ1-1; the D is unclear. The CDR3 consists of 13 residues. V lost 8 bases and J lost 8, with 18 bases in between. CDR3 protein: CASGPLGMGEAFF. CDR3 bases: TGTGCCAGCGGTCCCCTGGGGATGGGGGAAGCTTTCTTT.

This clonotype was counted at least ten times. The rearrangement links TRBV7-2 to TRBJ2-3; maybe TRBD1 (5 bases). The germline V and J ends were trimmed by 1 base and 6 bases, with 14 bases remaining between them. Germline V CDR1 and CDR2: SGHTA, FQGNSA. CDR3 length equals 15 residues. As DNA, the CDR3 is TGTGCCAGCAGCTTAGTAGGACAAAGGATGGATACGCAGTATTTT. This encodes CASSLVGQRMDTQYF.

At least ten counts were recorded for this clonotype. The chain couples TRBV20-1 to TRBJ2-5; 7 bases fit TRBD1. The V gene end was trimmed by 4 bases and the J gene end by 3 bases; junction bases not matched to a gene: 5. This CDR3 comprises 13 residues. Germline CDR1 and CDR2: DFQATT and SNEGSKA (reference sequence). This CDR3 reads CSANVGQKETQYF. CDR3 DNA: TGCAGTGCTAACGTGGGACAGAAAGAGACCCAGTACTTC.

A few counts support this clonotype. The chain joins TRBV4-2 to TRBJ2-7, with 9 bases identical to TRBD1. The V gene's germline CDR1 is LGHNA and CDR2 YNFKEQ. Trimming cost V 0 bases and J 4 bases; bases outside gene matches: 7. The CDR3 is made up of 16 amino acids. In DNA form, the CDR3 reads TGTGCCAGCAGCCAAGAGGGGACAGGGCCAGGGTACGAGCAGTACTTC. This translates into CASSQEGTGPGYEQYF.

Comments on this clonotype: One end of the junction fails to match germline, which may point to a read error. The J gene is TRBJ1-2, the V gene TRBV10-3; possible D gene TRBD1, 5 bases. CDR3 length: 14 residues. Germline lookup yields CDR1 ENHRY and CDR2 SYGVKD. CDR3 nucleotide sequence: TGTGTCATCCTGGGGGGGGAGAGAGACTATGGCTACACCTTC. Protein product: CVILGGERDYGYTF.

In this sample, this clonotype turned up many times. The rearrangement joins TRBV2 to TRBJ2-1, with a weak D call TRBD2 (6 bases). Germline V lookup: CDR1 SNHLY, CDR2 FYNNEI. V shed 4 bases and J shed 0 bases, with 7 bases lying between them. This CDR3 is 14 amino acids long. CDR3 nucleotide sequence: TGTGCCAGCAGTGGACTAGTCTCCTACAATGAGCAGTTCTTC. Translated, it gives CASSGLVSYNEQFF.

This clonotype was seen ten or more times. This chain joins TRBV10-2 and TRBJ2-2; D remains unclear. The V and J ends lost 3 bases and 0 bases respectively, with 11 bases between them. This CDR3 has 16 residues. CDR1 and CDR2 from the germline V gene are WSHSY and SAAADI. CDR3 region: CASSDHGSTNTGELFF. The CDR3 nucleotides are TGCGCCAGCAGTGACCACGGATCAACGAACACCGGGGAGCTGTTTTTT.

This clonotype has a count of ten or more. This chain links TRBV6-5 with TRBJ1-2; the match to TRBD1 covers 9 bases. V shed 2 bases, J shed 8 bases, and the junction held 9 bases outside the gene matches. This CDR3 has 15 amino acids. Germline V gene lookup returns CDR1 MNHEY and CDR2 SVGAGI. The CDR3 sequence is CASSYGQQGARGYTF. The CDR3 bases are TGTGCCAGCAGTTACGGTCAACAGGGGGCGCGGGGCTACACCTTC.

This clonotype was counted at least ten times. The V and J genes are TRBV12-3 or TRBV12-4 and TRBJ2-2; 7 positions agree with TRBD1. Unmatched junction bases numbered 4, after V lost 4 bases and J lost 2 bases. CDR3 length: 15 amino acids. Here the CDR3 reads CASSSRDSNTGELFF. CDR3 coding DNA: TGTGCCAGCAGTTCCCGGGACAGTAACACCGGGGAGCTGTTTTTT.

As for this clonotype: The junction and the germline gene differ at one end; a read error may be behind it. The chain joins TRBV5-5 to TRBJ2-3, with no clear D. Germline loops: CDR1 SGHKS, CDR2 YYEKEE (reference sequence). There are 13 residues in the CDR3. CDR3 coding DNA: TGTACCAGCAGCTTGCTTACCCAAGATACGCAGTATTTT. This gives the protein CTSSLLTQDTQYF.